The entry below describes one T cell receptor beta chain. The antigen is not known. In the naive CD8 group, cells lacked CD45RO and were positively selected for CCR7, so terminally differentiated effector memory CD45RA+ cells were left out. Healthy HIV-negative adults with no recent acute infections or vaccinations were recruited as donors. This sample stems from a study of shared clonotypes between healthy human individuals. Libraries were prepared by immunoSEQ multiplex PCR; TCRdb keeps only in-frame clonotypes and omits some of them. The table records approximately 810,000 clones, 92% of them present only once. Study-wide findings and caveats: A generally larger estimated richness was seen in naive subsets than in memory subsets. Generation of non-shared clonotypes was less probable than generation of clonotypes shared by all four donors.

The germline gives CDR1 MNHEY, CDR2 SMNVEV (reference sequence). Trimming left V 2 bases short and J 6 bases short, with 17 bases between. The CDR3 is made up of 15 amino acids. This chain joins TRBV27 and TRBJ2-7, with a tentative D call TRBD2 (6 bases). Sequences were obtained from naive CD8+ T cells sorted from blood. The clonotype was recovered from a man under 40 in good health. The CDR3 spells CASSLPGVLTSEQYF. The DNA for the CDR3 is TGTGCCAGCAGTTTACCGGGGGTCTTGACCTCCGAGCAGTACTTC.